Below, one T cell receptor (beta chain) is given with its context. These data come from a study of blood T cell repertoires in COVID-19. Study-wide context: COVID-19 samples from acute and convalescent phases originated in the United States, Italy and Spain. Sample material is recorded as cDNA or gDNA derived from T cells, B-cell-depleted T cells, or PBMCs.

Assay: immunoSEQ multiplex PCR; the TCRdb copy retains only in-frame clones and omits some. The sample records hundreds of thousands of clones, 75% to 90% being singletons. The CDR3 consists of 14 residues. V was clipped by 0 bases and J by 5 bases, with 11 bases between them. Per the germline V gene, CDR1 is SGDLS and CDR2 is YYNGEE. Participant-reported clinical history was the basis for cohort assignment. Material: PBMCs or T cells enriched from blood (not recorded which). The genes are TRBV9 and TRBJ1-2; D possibly corresponds to TRBD1 (6 bases). This clonotype originated in a man younger than 30 who had recovered from COVID-19. The CDR3 DNA reads as TGTGCCAGCAGCGTAGAGGGGGAACGGTATGGCTACACCTTC. Translating it yields CASSVEGERYGYTF.